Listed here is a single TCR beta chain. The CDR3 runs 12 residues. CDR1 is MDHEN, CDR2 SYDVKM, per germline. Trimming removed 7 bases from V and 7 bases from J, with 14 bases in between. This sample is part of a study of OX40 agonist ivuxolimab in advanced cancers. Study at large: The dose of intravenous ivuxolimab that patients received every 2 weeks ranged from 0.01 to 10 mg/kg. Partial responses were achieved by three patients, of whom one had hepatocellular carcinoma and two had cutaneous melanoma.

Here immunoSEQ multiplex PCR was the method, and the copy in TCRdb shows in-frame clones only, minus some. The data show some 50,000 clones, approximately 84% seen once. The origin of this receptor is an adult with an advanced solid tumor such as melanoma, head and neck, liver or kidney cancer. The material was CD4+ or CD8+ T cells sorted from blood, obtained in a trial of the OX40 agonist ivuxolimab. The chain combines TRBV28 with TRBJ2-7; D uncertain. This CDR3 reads CASTDTSREQYF. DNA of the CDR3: TGTGCCAGCACCGATACCAGTCGGGAGCAGTACTTC.